The entry that follows covers one T cell receptor (beta chain) sequence. What it binds is unknown. This sample was taken from a study of shared clonotypes between healthy human individuals. Overall study findings and caveats: Limitation of the genetic and exposure-history diversity represented came from the few donors. An effect of sequencing depth on clonotype sharing among donors was expected.

Trimming pared 4 bases from V and 2 bases from J, leaving 12 bases between. Per the germline V gene, CDR1 is SNHLY and CDR2 is FYNNEI. The CDR3 is 16 residues long. Deep-level assay runs were performed. Every unsorted PBMC PCR replicate was loaded with about 290 ng DNA, approximately 30,000 T cell genomes. Generated by immunoSEQ multiplex PCR, the TCRdb table keeps only in-frame clones and is missing some. Here the sample spans hundreds of thousands of clones, around 76% being singletons. The chain is built from TRBV2 and TRBJ2-6; D remains unclear. Sequenced sample: PBMCs. The receptor was derived from a woman aged 35 to 49 in good health. Some clones in this sample may be carry-over from other donors' samples. CDR3 coding DNA: TGTGCCAGCAGTGTTGGGCGCTCAGCTGGGGCCAACGTCCTGACTTTC. Protein: CASSVGRSAGANVLTF.